This TCR beta chain was captured by sequencing in a study of OX40 agonist ivuxolimab in advanced cancers. Trimming shortened V by 2 bases and J by 5 bases, and 17 bases separated the two germline ends. This CDR3 has 16 residues. Germline V gene lookup returns CDR1 SGHNT and CDR2 YYREEE (reference sequence). The protocol was immunoSEQ multiplex PCR, while the TCRdb copy is restricted to in-frame clones and leaves out a portion. The data show 70,000 or so clones, with around 90% seen just once and roughly 10% held by the top ten. This chain uses TRBV5-4 with TRBJ2-1, with D maybe TRBD2 (6 bases). Source: CD4+ or CD8+ T cells sorted from blood, taken in a trial of the OX40 agonist ivuxolimab. This clonotype was obtained from an adult with an advanced solid tumor such as melanoma, head and neck, liver or kidney cancer. The chain's CDR3 is CASSFPDAGRNNEQFF. Here the CDR3 DNA reads TGTGCCAGCAGCTTCCCTGATGCGGGAAGAAACAATGAGCAGTTCTTC. Full variable domain (outside the CDR3, taken from reference TRBV5-4 and TRBJ2-1): ETGVTQSPTHLIKTRGQQVTLRCSSQSGHNTVSWYQQALGQGPQFIFQYYREEENGRGNFPPRFSGLQFPNYSSELNVNALELDDSALYLCASSFPDAGRNNEQFFGPGTRLTVL.